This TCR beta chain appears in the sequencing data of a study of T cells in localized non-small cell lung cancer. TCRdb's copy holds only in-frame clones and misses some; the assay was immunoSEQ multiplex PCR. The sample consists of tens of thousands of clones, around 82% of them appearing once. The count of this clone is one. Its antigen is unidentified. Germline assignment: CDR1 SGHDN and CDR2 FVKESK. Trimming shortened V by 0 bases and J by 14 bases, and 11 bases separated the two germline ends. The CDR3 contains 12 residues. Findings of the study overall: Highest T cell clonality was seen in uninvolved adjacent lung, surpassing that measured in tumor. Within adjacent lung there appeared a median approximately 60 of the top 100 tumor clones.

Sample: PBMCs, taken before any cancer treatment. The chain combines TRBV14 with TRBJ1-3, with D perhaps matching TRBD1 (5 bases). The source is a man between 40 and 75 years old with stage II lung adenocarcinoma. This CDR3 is CASSQDETALYF. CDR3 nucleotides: TGTGCCAGCAGCCAAGACGAGACAGCGTTATATTTT.